Shown below are 5 T cell receptor beta chains from a single sample sequenced in a study of T cell responses to AZD1222 COVID-19 vaccine. Measured with immunoSEQ multiplex PCR; TCRdb has only the in-frame clones, and not every one. Here the sample table reports around 150,000 clones. Sample: peripheral blood. Source of these receptors: an adult in good health.

The genes are TRBV24-1 and TRBJ1-2; D possibly corresponds to TRBD1 (6 bases). The CDR3 totals 17 residues. V was shortened by 4 bases and J by 4 bases, with 21 bases between the two germline ends. Germline V gives CDR1 KGHDR, CDR2 SFDVKD. CDR3 loop: CATSDPRKGGDGYGYTF. CDR3 coding DNA: TGTGCCACCAGTGACCCTAGAAAGGGGGGAGATGGCTATGGCTACACCTTC.

J is TRBJ2-1 and V is TRBV7-9; 9 bases are shared with TRBD2. The CDR3 loop spans 16 amino acids. Germline V gene data show CDR1 as SEHNR and CDR2 as FQNEAQ (reference sequence). V was clipped by 2 bases and J by 6 bases; unmatched bases: 8. In DNA form, the CDR3 reads TGTGCCAGCAGCTTATGGCGGGGGGGCATTTCCAATGAGCAGTTCTTC. Its protein product is CASSLWRGGISNEQFF. Filled out from reference TRBV7-9 and TRBJ2-1, the complete variable domain reads DTGVSQNPRHKITKRGQNVTFRCDPISEHNRLYWYRQTLGQGPEFLTYFQNEAQLEKSRLLSDRFSAERPKGSFSTLEIQRTEQGDSAMYLCASSLWRGGISNEQFFGPGTRLTVL.

The chain recombines TRBV19 with TRBJ2-5; no definite D call. Deletions cut 5 bases from V and 0 bases from J, with 13 bases between. The germline gives CDR1 LNHDA, CDR2 SQIVND (reference sequence). The CDR3 is made up of 15 amino acids. CDR3 sequence: CASSLRTGYQETQYF. The CDR3 nucleotides are TGTGCCAGTAGTCTAAGGACCGGGTACCAAGAGACCCAGTACTTC.

This chain joins TRBV19 and TRBJ2-3; maybe TRBD1 (6 bases). CDR1 and CDR2 from the germline V gene are LNHDA and SQIVND (reference sequence). V shed 5 bases and J shed 6 bases, with 15 bases lying between them. The CDR3 sequence is 14 residues long. This CDR3 reads CASSYGQNGDTQYF. Here the CDR3 DNA reads TGTGCCAGTAGTTATGGACAGAACGGGGATACGCAGTATTTT. The entire variable domain, with the rest obtained from reference TRBV19 and TRBJ2-3, is as follows: DGGITQSPKYLFRKEGQNVTLSCEQNLNHDAMYWYRQDPGQGLRLIYYSQIVNDFQKGDIAEGYSVSREKKESFPLTVTSAQKNPTAFYLCASSYGQNGDTQYFGPGTRLTVL.

The genes are TRBV28 and TRBJ1-1; 8 nucleotides line up with TRBD1. Unmatched junction bases numbered 12, after V lost 7 bases and J lost 2 bases. From germline, CDR1 is MDHEN and CDR2 SYDVKM. The CDR3 runs 16 residues. Here the CDR3 reads CASNPAPGTGNTEAFF. The CDR3 DNA sequence: TGTGCCAGCAACCCGGCCCCAGGGACAGGAAACACTGAAGCTTTCTTT.